Following are 22 T cell receptor beta chains from one sample sequenced in a study of blood T cell repertoires in COVID-19. The repertoire was sequenced with immunoSEQ multiplex PCR; TCRdb's copy has only in-frame clones and lacks some. The repertoire consists of over 200,000 clones, with roughly 91% occurring once and the leading ten covering roughly 4%. The material sequenced was PBMCs or T cells enriched from blood (not recorded which). The receptors were gathered from a woman aged 25 to 39 with acute COVID-19.

The table lists this clone with a count of one. Other DNA sequences in the sample encode the same CDR3. The chain is built from TRBV18 and TRBJ1-1, with 9 bases lining up with TRBD1. V shed 3 bases and J 5 bases; nucleotides not matched to a gene: 1. The germline CDR1 and CDR2 sequences are KGHSH and LQKENI. This CDR3 region has 13 residues. This chain's CDR3 is CASSPTGGTEAFF. The CDR3 DNA reads TGTGCCAGCTCACCGACAGGGGGGACTGAAGCTTTCTTT.

The chain employs TRBV6-2 or TRBV6-3 and TRBJ2-2; D not certain. The length of the CDR3 is 12 residues. Per the germline V gene, CDR1 is MNHEY and CDR2 is SVGEGT. Trimming shortened V by 5 bases and J by 5 bases, and 6 bases separated the two germline ends. The CDR3 nucleotides are TGTGCCAGCAGTCTTATGACCGGGGAGCTGTTTTTT. Protein sequence: CASSLMTGELFF.

V gene TRBV19 combines with J gene TRBJ1-1; D remains unclear. Trimming took off 8 bases at V and 1 base at J, with 11 bases between the two ends. Germline values: CDR1 LNHDA, CDR2 SQIVND (reference sequence). This CDR3 is 13 amino acids long. The CDR3 nucleotides read TGTGCCAGTTATTCTGGAGCGAACACTGAAGCTTTCTTT. Its translation is CASYSGANTEAFF.

The gene calls are TRBV1 and TRBJ1-4; the D call in the table, TRBD1, was not verified against the DNA. TRBV1 is a documented pseudogene. The CDR3 is 16 amino acids. The CDR3, as DNA: TGCACCAGCAGCGAAAACAGGGTACCAACTAATGAAAAACTGTTTTTT. Translated, it gives CTSSENRVPTNEKLFF.

The chain couples TRBV30 to TRBJ1-5; a possible D gene is TRBD1 (5 bases). CDR1 GTSNPN and CDR2 SVGIG come from the germline V gene (reference sequence). V lost 0 bases, J lost 7 bases, and 10 bases lay in between. The CDR3 sequence is 13 residues long. DNA of the CDR3: TGTGCCTGGAGTGTAGGGGCGTGGCAGCCCCAGCATTTT. Translated, it gives CAWSVGAWQPQHF.

This chain's CDR3 is CASSFDRPNTEAFF. CDR3 DNA sequence: TGCGCCAGCAGCTTTGACAGGCCGAACACTGAAGCTTTCTTT. The genes are TRBV5-1 and TRBJ1-1; D possibly corresponds to TRBD1 (6 bases). Germline CDR1 is SGHRS and CDR2 is YFSETQ. The CDR3 spans 14 residues. Deletions cut 2 bases from V and 1 base from J, with 9 bases between.

The chain employs TRBV19 and TRBJ1-2; 7 nucleotides match TRBD1. The CDR3 consists of 16 residues. The V and J ends lost 4 bases and 3 bases, in that order; junction bases with no gene match: 11. Germline V lookup: CDR1 LNHDA, CDR2 SQIVND (reference sequence). The chain's CDR3 is CASSTEGQHIYYGYTF. In DNA form, the CDR3 reads TGTGCCAGTAGTACAGAGGGACAGCATATTTACTATGGCTACACCTTC.

This clone was detected only once. This sequence joins TRBV10-3 and TRBJ1-5, with a possible D match to TRBD1 (6 bases). The CDR3 is 15 amino acids. The ends were cut back, 3 bases at V and 2 bases at J, with 11 bases in the middle. CDR1 and CDR2 from the germline V gene are ENHRY and SYGVKD. The CDR3 DNA follows: TGTGCCATCAGTGAACAGGGTGTGGGCAATCAGCCCCAGCATTTT. Protein product: CAISEQGVGNQPQHF.

CDR3 protein: CASSSTVTTDTQYF. CDR3 DNA sequence: TGTGCCAGCAGCTCGACAGTCACCACAGATACGCAGTATTTT. The chain uses TRBV14 and TRBJ2-3; D is possibly TRBD1 (5 bases). Trimming removed 5 bases from V and 2 bases from J, with 11 bases in between. Per the germline V gene, CDR1 is SGHDN and CDR2 is FVKESK. The CDR3 spans 14 residues.

The rearrangement joins TRBV30 to TRBJ1-2; a weak D match, TRBD1 (5 bases). Germline CDR1 GTSNPN, CDR2 SVGIG (reference sequence). CDR3 length equals 14 residues. Trimming left V 0 bases short and J 4 bases short, with 12 bases between. CDR3 region: CAWSVPQGPYGYTF. DNA of the CDR3: TGTGCCTGGAGTGTACCCCAGGGCCCCTATGGCTACACCTTC.

The chain joins TRBV9 to TRBJ2-5; D is perhaps TRBD2 (5 bases). Trimming left V 4 bases short and J 3 bases short, with 13 bases between. Germline-derived CDR1 and CDR2 are SGDLS and YYNGEE. This CDR3 region has 14 residues. CDR3 sequence (DNA): TGTGCCAGCAGCAACAGTCGGGGTGAAGAGACCCAGTACTTC. The encoded protein is CASSNSRGEETQYF. Supplemented by reference TRBV9 and TRBJ2-5, the full variable domain reads DSGVTQTPKHLITATGQRVTLRCSPRSGDLSVYWYQQSLDQGLQFLIQYYNGEERAKGNILERFSAQQFPDLHSELNLSSLELGDSALYFCASSNSRGEETQYFGPGTRLLVL.

This clone has a handful of counts. The chain links TRBV28 to TRBJ1-5; D uncertain. The CDR3 runs 15 residues. Germline CDR1 is MDHEN and CDR2 is SYDVKM. Trimming pared 3 bases from V and 7 bases from J, leaving 16 bases between. CDR3 in DNA: TGTGCCAGCAGTTTCTCTGGAGGGAGGGTGCAGCCCCAGCATTTT. Residues: CASSFSGGRVQPQHF.

The genes are TRBV3-1 (or the pseudogene TRBV3-2) and TRBJ2-7; possibly TRBD2 for D (5 bases). Trimming stripped 4 bases from V and 6 bases from J, with 16 bases between. The length of the CDR3 is 14 residues. From germline, CDR1 is LGHDT and CDR2 YNNKEL (reference sequence). For the CDR3, the DNA is TGTGCCAGCAGCCCCTATCCCGGAGGCGGCGAGCAGTACTTC. This translates into CASSPYPGGGEQYF.

The V call is TRBV27, the J call TRBJ1-2; 9 bases agree with TRBD1. The CDR3 loop spans 17 amino acids. Trimming cost V 5 bases and J 0 bases; bases outside gene matches: 10. Germline lookup yields CDR1 MNHEY and CDR2 SMNVEV (reference sequence). The CDR3 bases are TGTGCCAGCAGTGCCTACAGGGGGCGCGATGCTAACTATGGCTACACCTTC. Its translation is CASSAYRGRDANYGYTF.

V gene TRBV4-3 combines with J gene TRBJ2-1, with TRBD2 matching over 8 bases. CDR1 and CDR2 (germline): LGHNA, YSLEER. There are 17 residues in the CDR3. With 3 bases clipped from V and 6 bases from J, the junction kept 13 bases outside the gene matches. This chain's CDR3 is CASSQDARGGKVNEQFF. The CDR3 DNA reads as TGCGCCAGCAGCCAGGACGCCCGGGGGGGCAAAGTCAATGAGCAGTTCTTC.

The chain joins TRBV5-1 to TRBJ1-4, with 7 positions matching TRBD1. The CDR3 has 15 residues. From germline, CDR1 is SGHRS and CDR2 YFSETQ. Unmatched junction bases numbered 4, after V lost 5 bases and J lost 0 bases. CDR3 coding DNA: TGCGCCAGCAGGGGGACAGTGACAACTAATGAAAAACTGTTTTTT. It translates to CASRGTVTTNEKLFF. Looking up the rest from reference TRBV5-1 and TRBJ1-4 gives the full variable domain: KAGVTQTPRYLIKTRGQQVTLSCSPISGHRSVSWYQQTPGQGLQFLFEYFSETQRNKGNFPGRFSGRQFSNSRSEMNVSTLELGDSALYLCASRGTVTTNEKLFFGSGTQLSVL.

This sequence joins TRBV29-1 and TRBJ1-2; TRBD1 aligns across 7 bases. Looked up from germline, CDR1 is SQVTM and CDR2 is ANQGSEA. The J segment lost 1 base and the V segment lost 4 bases, leaving 9 bases of the junction unmatched. The CDR3 runs 15 residues. The CDR3 DNA follows: TGCAGCGTTGGAAGTAACAGGGGAGTTAACTATGGCTACACCTTC. Amino acids: CSVGSNRGVNYGYTF.

V is TRBV19 and J is TRBJ2-2, with 7 bases that match TRBD2. Germline V gene sequence: CDR1 LNHDA, CDR2 SQIVND (reference sequence). After removal of 3 bases from V and 0 bases from J, the junction contained 1 base not matched to a gene. The CDR3 is 15 residues long. The CDR3 loop reads CASSIRGANTGELFF. Written as DNA, the CDR3 is TGTGCCAGTAGTATCCGGGGGGCGAACACCGGGGAGCTGTTTTTT.

This clone was detected a few times. The chain is built from TRBV9 and TRBJ1-2, with 8 bases lining up with TRBD1. Germline values: CDR1 SGDLS, CDR2 YYNGEE. With 3 bases clipped from V and 3 bases from J, the junction kept 31 bases outside the gene matches. This CDR3 has 23 residues. This CDR3 is CASSETPHRGMGQERGRDYGYTF. As DNA, the CDR3 is TGTGCCAGCAGCGAGACCCCACACCGCGGAATGGGACAGGAAAGGGGGCGCGACTATGGCTACACCTTC.

The chain combines TRBV30 with TRBJ1-1, with D hard to call. CDR3 length: 13 amino acids. Germline CDR1 reads GTSNPN; CDR2 reads SVGIG (reference sequence). V lost 0 bases, J lost 5 bases, and 10 bases lay in between. The CDR3 region is CAWSVLDGTEAFF. The CDR3 DNA sequence: TGTGCCTGGAGTGTGCTTGACGGGACTGAAGCTTTCTTT.

The chain employs TRBV6-5 and TRBJ2-7, with TRBD2 identical over 11 bases. Germline V gene sequence: CDR1 MNHEY, CDR2 SVGAGI. The CDR3 sequence is 16 residues long. After removal of 4 bases from V and 4 bases from J, the junction contained 9 bases not matched to a gene. The CDR3 loop reads CASSSRLAGKYYEQYF. The CDR3 coding sequence is TGTGCCAGCAGTTCGCGACTAGCGGGGAAATATTACGAGCAGTACTTC.

On this clone: This sample includes further DNA sequences coding for the same CDR3. The rearrangement links TRBV28 to TRBJ2-2; D unresolved. The germline V gene encodes CDR1 MDHEN and CDR2 SYDVKM. The V gene lost 1 base and the J gene lost 4 bases, with 10 bases spanning the gap. The CDR3 runs to 15 residues. The DNA for the CDR3 is TGTGCCAGCAGTTTATCCGGGTTCGGCACCGGGGAGCTGTTTTTT. Its protein product is CASSLSGFGTGELFF.